This entry is about one T cell receptor (beta chain). Its antigen is not identified. Germline V lookup: CDR1 SGHVS, CDR2 FQNEAQ. The length of the CDR3 is 16 residues. The V and J ends lost 1 base and 1 base respectively, with 12 bases between them. Assay used: immunoSEQ multiplex PCR; TCRdb lists only in-frame clones, some missing. Of 60,000 to 80,000 clones listed, around 90% are singletons. The sample originates from a study of graft-versus-host responses after intestinal transplantation. Study-wide background: All recipients were transplanted with multivisceral, liver-intestinal, or isolated intestinal grafts.

This receptor was identified in a human donor who received an intestinal transplant. The rearrangement links TRBV7-8 to TRBJ2-3; a possible D gene is TRBD2 (5 bases). Sample: unstimulated CD8+ T cells sorted from spleen or lymph node cells, taken before intestinal transplant. The CDR3 region is CASSLGWAGGTDTQYF. CDR3 DNA: TGTGCCAGCAGCTTAGGGTGGGCCGGGGGCACAGATACGCAGTATTTT.